Sequencing of this T cell receptor (beta chain) was carried out in a study of response to subunit inactivated influenza vaccine (dated by TCRdb to about 2018). Regarding the study in general: The study used deep quantitative T cell receptor repertoire profiling to track responses to a trivalent subunit inactivated influenza vaccine. What the study reported, not specific to this receptor: The authors suggested that each seasonal influenza vaccination may recruit only a limited number of new T cells.

This clonotype was seen many times. The target of this receptor is not known. No base-level quality is on record; no much larger clone is a single base apart. Library preparation employed RT-PCR. The run used an Illumina HiSeq 2500. TCRdb ran its own pipeline on the public reads, namely fastp trimming at Q25 and MiXCR clone calling, and kept in-frame beta chains. Every distinct CDR3 protein forms one entry, paired with its most common genes and DNA. The sample data list some 520,000 distinct CDR3 sequences, and about 15% of these were observed just once. The ten largest account for approximately 3% of the sample. The source material was CD4+ T cells sorted from PBMCs, sampled around 25 months after vaccination. This clonotype was obtained from a man between 50 and 75 years old who received an inactivated influenza vaccine. Donor details come from another sample of the same person, matched by shared clones.

The DNA is as follows: TGCAGTGCCATACAACTAGCGGGAATTCTCAATGAGCAGTTCTTC. Its protein product is CSAIQLAGILNEQFF. The rearrangement joined TRBV20-1 to TRBJ2-1; 10 junctional bases match TRBD2. CDR1 and CDR2, looked up from the germline V gene (reference sequence), are DFQATT and SNEGSKA. Trimming leaves V shorter by 6 bases and J shorter by 6 bases, with the junction holding 11 bases beyond the gene matches. The CDR3 holds 15 amino acids from the cysteine to the phenylalanine. Only the CDR3 region is kept as DNA, spanning 45 bases read in frame from base 1.